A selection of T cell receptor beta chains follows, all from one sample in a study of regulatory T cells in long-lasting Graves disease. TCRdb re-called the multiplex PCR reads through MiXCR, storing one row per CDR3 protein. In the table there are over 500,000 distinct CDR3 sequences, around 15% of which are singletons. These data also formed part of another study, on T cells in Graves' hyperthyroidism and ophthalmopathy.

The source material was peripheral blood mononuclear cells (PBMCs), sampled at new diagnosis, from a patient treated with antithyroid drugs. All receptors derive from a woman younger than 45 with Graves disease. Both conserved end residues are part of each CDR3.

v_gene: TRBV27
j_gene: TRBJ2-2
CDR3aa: CASSPRQGVGELFF

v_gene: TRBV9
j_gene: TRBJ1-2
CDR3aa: CASSAGGGYTF

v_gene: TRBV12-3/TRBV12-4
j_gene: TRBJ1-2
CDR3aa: CASSWGTGFSPYGYTF

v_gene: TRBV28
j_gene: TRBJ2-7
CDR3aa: CASSSVFFSGSAYEQYF

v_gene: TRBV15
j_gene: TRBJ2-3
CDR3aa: CATSSIRRDSDTQYF

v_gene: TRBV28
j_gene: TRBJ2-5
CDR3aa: CASWGRQGGETQYF

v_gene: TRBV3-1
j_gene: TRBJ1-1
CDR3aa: CASSIRGGGEAFF

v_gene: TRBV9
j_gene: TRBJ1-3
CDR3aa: CASSVGRGQTGNTIYF

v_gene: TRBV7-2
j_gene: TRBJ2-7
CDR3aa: CASSLVTSTSGRDYEQYF

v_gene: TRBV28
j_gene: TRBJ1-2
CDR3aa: CASLDRNYGYTF

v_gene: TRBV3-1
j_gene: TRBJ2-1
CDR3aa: CASSISGEQFF

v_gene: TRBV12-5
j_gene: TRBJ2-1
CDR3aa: CASGFYKGEQFF

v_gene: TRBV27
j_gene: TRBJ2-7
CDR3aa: CASSFARGPYEQYF

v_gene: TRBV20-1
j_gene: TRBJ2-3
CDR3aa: CSAVLAGGHNTQYF

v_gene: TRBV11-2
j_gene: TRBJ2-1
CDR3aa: CASSLAGLANNEQFF

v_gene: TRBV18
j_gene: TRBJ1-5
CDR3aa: CASSPEGSNQPQHF

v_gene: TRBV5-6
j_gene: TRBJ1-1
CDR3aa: CASSLPDRLNTEAFF

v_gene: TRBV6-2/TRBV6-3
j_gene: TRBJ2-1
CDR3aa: CASSPIAGYYNEQFF

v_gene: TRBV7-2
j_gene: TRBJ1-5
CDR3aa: CASSSWTGAGAQHF

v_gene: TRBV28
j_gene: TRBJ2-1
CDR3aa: CASSLVNPYNEQFF

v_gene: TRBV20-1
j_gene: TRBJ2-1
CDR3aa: CSATGDGRAHNEQFF

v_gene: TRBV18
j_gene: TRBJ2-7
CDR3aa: CASSRNMDWNYEQYF

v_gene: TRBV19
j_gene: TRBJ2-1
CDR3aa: CASSIQGLAWFEQFF

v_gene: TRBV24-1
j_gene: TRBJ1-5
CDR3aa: CATSEPGTGLQPQHF

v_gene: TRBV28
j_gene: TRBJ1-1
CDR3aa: CASRLPLGGNTEAFF

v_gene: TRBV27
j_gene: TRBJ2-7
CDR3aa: CASSPGSLSSYEQYF

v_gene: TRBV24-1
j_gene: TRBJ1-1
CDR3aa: CATSDRWNTEAFF

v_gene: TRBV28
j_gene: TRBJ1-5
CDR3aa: CASTRTPTQPQHF

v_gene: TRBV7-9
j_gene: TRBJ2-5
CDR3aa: CASSFDPGQGRSAQYF

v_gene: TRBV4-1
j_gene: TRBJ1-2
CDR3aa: CASSQSPDNYGYTF

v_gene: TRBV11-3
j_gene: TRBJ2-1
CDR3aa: CASSLFLENGQFF

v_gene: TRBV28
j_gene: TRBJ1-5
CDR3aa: CASGTPFTGRPQHF

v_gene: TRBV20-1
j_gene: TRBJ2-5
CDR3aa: CSAREVAGLETQYF

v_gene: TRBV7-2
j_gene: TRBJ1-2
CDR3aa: CASSLEADGRGYTF

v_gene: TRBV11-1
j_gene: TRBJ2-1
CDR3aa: CASSISGSGEDEQFF

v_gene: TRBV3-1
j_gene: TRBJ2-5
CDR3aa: CASRPTRQGLQTQYF

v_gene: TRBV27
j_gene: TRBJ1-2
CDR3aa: CASSLFGQATWDGYTF

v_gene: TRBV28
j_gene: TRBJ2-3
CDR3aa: CATQAGKSTDTQYF

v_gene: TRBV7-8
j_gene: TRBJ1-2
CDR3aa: CASSPRAGPNYGYTF

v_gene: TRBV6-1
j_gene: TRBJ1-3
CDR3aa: CASTSNRGPYTIYF

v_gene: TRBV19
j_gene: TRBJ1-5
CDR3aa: CASSETVNQPQHF

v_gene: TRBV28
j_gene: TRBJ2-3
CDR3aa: CASSSTRRGIGTDTQYF

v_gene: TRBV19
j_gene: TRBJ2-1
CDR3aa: CASTRGSGNEQFF

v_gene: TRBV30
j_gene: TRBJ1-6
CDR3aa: CAWRGGSGSSPLHF

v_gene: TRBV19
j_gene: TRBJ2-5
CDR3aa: CASSIAPGTGEETQYF

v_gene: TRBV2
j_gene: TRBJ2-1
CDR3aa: CASSRTSGRMQRNEQFF